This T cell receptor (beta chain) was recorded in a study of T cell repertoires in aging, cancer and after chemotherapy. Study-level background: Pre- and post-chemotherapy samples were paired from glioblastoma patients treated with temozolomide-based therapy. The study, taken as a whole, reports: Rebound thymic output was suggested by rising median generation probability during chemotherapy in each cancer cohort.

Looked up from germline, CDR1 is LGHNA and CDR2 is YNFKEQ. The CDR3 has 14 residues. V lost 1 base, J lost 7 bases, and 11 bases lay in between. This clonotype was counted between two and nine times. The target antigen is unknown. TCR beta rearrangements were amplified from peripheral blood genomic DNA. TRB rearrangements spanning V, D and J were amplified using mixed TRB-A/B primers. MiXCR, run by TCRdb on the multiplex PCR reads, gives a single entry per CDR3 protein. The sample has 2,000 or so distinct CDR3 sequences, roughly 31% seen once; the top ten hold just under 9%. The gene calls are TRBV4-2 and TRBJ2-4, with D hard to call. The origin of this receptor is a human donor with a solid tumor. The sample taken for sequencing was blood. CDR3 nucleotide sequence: TGTGCCAGCAGCCAAGGGGATTCGCCTAACATTCAGTACTTC. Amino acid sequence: CASSQGDSPNIQYF.